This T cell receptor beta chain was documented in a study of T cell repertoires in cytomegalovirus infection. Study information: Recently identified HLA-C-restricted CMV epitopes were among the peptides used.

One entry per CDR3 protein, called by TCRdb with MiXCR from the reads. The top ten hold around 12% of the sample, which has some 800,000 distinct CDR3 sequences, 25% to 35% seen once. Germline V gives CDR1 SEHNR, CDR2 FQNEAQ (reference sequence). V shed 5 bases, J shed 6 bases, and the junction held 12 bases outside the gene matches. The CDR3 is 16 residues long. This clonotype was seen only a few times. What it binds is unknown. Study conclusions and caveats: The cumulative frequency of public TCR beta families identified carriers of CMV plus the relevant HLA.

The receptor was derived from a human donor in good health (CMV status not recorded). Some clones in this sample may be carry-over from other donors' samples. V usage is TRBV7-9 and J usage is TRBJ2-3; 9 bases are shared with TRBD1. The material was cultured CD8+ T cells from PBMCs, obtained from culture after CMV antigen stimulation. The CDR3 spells CASSPTGTGSGDTQYF. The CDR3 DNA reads TGTGCCAGCAGCCCAACCGGGACAGGGTCGGGGGATACGCAGTATTTT. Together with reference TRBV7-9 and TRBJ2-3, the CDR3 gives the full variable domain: DTGVSQNPRHKITKRGQNVTFRCDPISEHNRLYWYRQTLGQGPEFLTYFQNEAQLEKSRLLSDRFSAERPKGSFSTLEIQRTEQGDSAMYLCASSPTGTGSGDTQYFGPGTRLTVL.